Listed below are T cell receptor beta chains from one sample, sequenced in a study of blood T cell repertoires in COVID-19. Sequencing used immunoSEQ multiplex PCR; TCRdb keeps in-frame clones, though not all of them. The table includes about 190,000 clones, about four fifths detected once. Sequenced: PBMCs or T cells enriched from blood (not recorded which). All receptors come from a woman aged 25 to 39 who had recovered from COVID-19. Both conserved end residues are trimmed from each CDR3. Each record gives: J gene, V gene, CDR3 length, CDR3 protein.

j_call: TRBJ2-7
v_call: TRBV7-2
cdr3_length: 12
cdr3_aa: ASSSGLAGGEQY

j_call: TRBJ2-3
v_call: TRBV9
cdr3_length: 13
cdr3_aa: ASSVSQRGGDTQY

j_call: TRBJ2-2
v_call: TRBV27
cdr3_length: 13
cdr3_aa: ASSLPSGSTGELF

j_call: TRBJ2-1
v_call: TRBV29-1
cdr3_length: 11
cdr3_aa: SVEVRFYNEQF

j_call: TRBJ1-2
v_call: TRBV14
cdr3_length: 13
cdr3_aa: ASSQGFGTGRGYT

j_call: TRBJ1-1
v_call: TRBV9
cdr3_length: 10
cdr3_aa: ASSRDREGAF

j_call: TRBJ1-1
v_call: TRBV6-4
cdr3_length: 12
cdr3_aa: ASRRQGVNTEAF

j_call: TRBJ2-3
v_call: TRBV5-1
cdr3_length: 14
cdr3_aa: ASSIGTSGSTDTQY

j_call: TRBJ1-4
v_call: TRBV2
cdr3_length: 13
cdr3_aa: AIRTGGAGGWGLF

j_call: TRBJ1-1
v_call: TRBV11-2
cdr3_length: 12
cdr3_aa: ASNPSGGRTEAF

j_call: TRBJ2-1
v_call: TRBV6-2/TRBV6-3
cdr3_length: 14
cdr3_aa: ASSYSSFPRVYEQF

j_call: TRBJ2-7
v_call: TRBV6-5
cdr3_length: 13
cdr3_aa: ASSLAEGRPYEQY

j_call: TRBJ2-3
v_call: TRBV30
cdr3_length: 11
cdr3_aa: AWSVVGADTQY

j_call: TRBJ2-3
v_call: TRBV5-4
cdr3_length: 12
cdr3_aa: ASSPLAGSDTQY

j_call: TRBJ1-2
v_call: TRBV19
cdr3_length: 15
cdr3_aa: ASSIFGQGDRSYGYT

j_call: TRBJ2-1
v_call: TRBV5-1
cdr3_length: 13
cdr3_aa: ASSHERGGYNEQF

j_call: TRBJ2-1
v_call: TRBV6-2/TRBV6-3
cdr3_length: 11
cdr3_aa: ASSRRQGDEQF

j_call: TRBJ2-1
v_call: TRBV28
cdr3_length: 15
cdr3_aa: ATKKRLTHSTYNEQF

j_call: TRBJ1-2
v_call: TRBV6-4
cdr3_length: 11
cdr3_aa: ASSDQGTGGYT

j_call: TRBJ1-6
v_call: TRBV5-1
cdr3_length: 14
cdr3_aa: ASSLGQGAPGSPLH

j_call: TRBJ2-2
v_call: TRBV4-1
cdr3_length: 13
cdr3_aa: ASSQGQGNTGELF

j_call: TRBJ1-2
v_call: TRBV9
cdr3_length: 13
cdr3_aa: ASSVGEGVAYGYT

j_call: TRBJ2-1
v_call: TRBV7-9
cdr3_length: 12
cdr3_aa: ASSFAREWNEQF

j_call: TRBJ1-4
v_call: TRBV12-3/TRBV12-4
cdr3_length: 11
cdr3_aa: ASSAKAGEKLF

j_call: TRBJ2-1
v_call: TRBV18
cdr3_length: 15
cdr3_aa: ASSLEVAGFSYNEQF

j_call: TRBJ1-2
v_call: TRBV12-5
cdr3_length: 9
cdr3_aa: ASGLLGGYT

j_call: TRBJ1-5
v_call: TRBV30
cdr3_length: 11
cdr3_aa: AWSVQYNQPQH

j_call: TRBJ2-4
v_call: TRBV2
cdr3_length: 11
cdr3_aa: ASESGTSNIQY

j_call: TRBJ1-4
v_call: TRBV6-5
cdr3_length: 11
cdr3_aa: ASREGGSEKLF

j_call: TRBJ2-1
v_call: TRBV5-1
cdr3_length: 12
cdr3_aa: ASSLDGVGGEQF

j_call: TRBJ2-2
v_call: TRBV6-4
cdr3_length: 12
cdr3_aa: ASRTTSMTGELF

j_call: TRBJ1-1
v_call: TRBV4-2
cdr3_length: 14
cdr3_aa: ASNPGGDRGFSEAF

j_call: TRBJ2-3
v_call: TRBV11-3
cdr3_length: 14
cdr3_aa: ASSPGLAGGTDTQY

j_call: TRBJ2-7
v_call: TRBV7-2
cdr3_length: 10
cdr3_aa: ASSGSSYEQY

j_call: TRBJ2-1
v_call: TRBV24-1
cdr3_length: 14
cdr3_aa: ATSDLGTSGSNEQF

j_call: TRBJ2-1
v_call: TRBV11-3
cdr3_length: 12
cdr3_aa: ASSGQETYNEQF

j_call: TRBJ1-4
v_call: TRBV5-6
cdr3_length: 12
cdr3_aa: ASRSTGAGEKLF

j_call: TRBJ1-1
v_call: TRBV7-9
cdr3_length: 12
cdr3_aa: ASSGQGFGTEAF

j_call: TRBJ1-2
v_call: TRBV6-5
cdr3_length: 10
cdr3_aa: ASNLNRGGYT

j_call: TRBJ2-5
v_call: TRBV5-8
cdr3_length: 11
cdr3_aa: ASNLRGSETQY

j_call: TRBJ1-5
v_call: TRBV18
cdr3_length: 14
cdr3_aa: ASSAIQGFSNQPQH

j_call: TRBJ2-2
v_call: TRBV20-1
cdr3_length: 13
cdr3_aa: SASPGGTNTGELF

j_call: TRBJ2-7
v_call: TRBV29-1
cdr3_length: 12
cdr3_aa: SATALAGAYEQY

j_call: TRBJ2-2
v_call: TRBV3-1/TRBV3-2
cdr3_length: 16
cdr3_aa: ASSSRRAPTGNTGELF

j_call: TRBJ1-2
v_call: TRBV28
cdr3_length: 12
cdr3_aa: ASREGTGGYGYT

j_call: TRBJ1-4
v_call: TRBV7-9
cdr3_length: 13
cdr3_aa: ASSLVTGAVEKLF

j_call: TRBJ2-5
v_call: TRBV2
cdr3_length: 12
cdr3_aa: ASSPPEPKETQY

j_call: TRBJ2-4
v_call: TRBV5-4
cdr3_length: 13
cdr3_aa: ASSLRTGGLDIQY